This T cell receptor beta chain derives from a study of CD8 T cells in Susac syndrome. The RNA input was roughly 0.45 to 1 ug, and it was reverse transcribed with random hexamers. It was immunoSEQ multiplex PCR that amplified TCR beta CDR3 across 54 Vbeta and 13 Jbeta. TCRdb re-called the immunoSEQ multiplex PCR reads through MiXCR, storing one row per CDR3 protein. This table has roughly 140,000 distinct CDR3 sequences, around 95% appearing once. On this clonotype: Its target is unknown.

The TEMRA cells underwent FACS enrichment, while the CD8+ and CD4+ T cells underwent negative isolation. The V and J ends lost 2 bases and 13 bases respectively, with 11 bases between them. This CDR3 comprises 11 residues. Germline CDR1 SNHLY, CDR2 FYNNEI. Study-wide results and caveats: It was acknowledged by the study that relatively few individuals were included in its TCR sequencing and HLA analysis.

The chain links TRBV2 to TRBJ1-2; D is possibly TRBD1 (6 bases). The sequencing input was CD8+ T cells from PBMCs. The receptor comes from a human donor with multiple sclerosis. CDR3 protein: CASSETRGGTF. Here the CDR3 DNA reads TGTGCCAGCAGTGAAACCAGGGGAGGCACCTTC. Full variable domain (rest looked up from reference TRBV2 and TRBJ1-2): EPEVTQTPSHQVTQMGQEVILRCVPISNHLYFYWYRQILGQKVEFLVSFYNNEISEKSEIFDDQFSVERPDGSNFTLKIRSTKLEDSAMYFCASSETRGGTFGSGTRLTVV.